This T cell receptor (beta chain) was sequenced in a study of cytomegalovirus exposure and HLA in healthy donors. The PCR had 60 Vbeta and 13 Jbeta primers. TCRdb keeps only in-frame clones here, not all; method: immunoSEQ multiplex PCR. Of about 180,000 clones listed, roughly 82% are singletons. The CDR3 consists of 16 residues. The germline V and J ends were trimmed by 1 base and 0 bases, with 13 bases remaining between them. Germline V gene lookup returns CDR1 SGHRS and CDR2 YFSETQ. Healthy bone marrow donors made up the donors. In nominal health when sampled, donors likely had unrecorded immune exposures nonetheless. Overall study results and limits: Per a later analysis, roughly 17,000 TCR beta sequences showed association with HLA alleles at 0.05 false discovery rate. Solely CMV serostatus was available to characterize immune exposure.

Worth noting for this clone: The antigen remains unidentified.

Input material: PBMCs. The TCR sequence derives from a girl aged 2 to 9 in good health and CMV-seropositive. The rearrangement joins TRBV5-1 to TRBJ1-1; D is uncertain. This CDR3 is CASSLSQAVMNTEAFF. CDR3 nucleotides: TGCGCCAGCAGCTTGTCTCAGGCCGTGATGAACACTGAAGCTTTCTTT.